This T cell receptor (beta chain) was obtained from a study of blood T cell repertoires in COVID-19. Study as a whole: COVID-19 samples collected from the United States, Italy and Spain covered acute and convalescent phases. Sources were T cells, B-cell-depleted T cells, or PBMCs; the material itself was cDNA or gDNA.

In the authors' workflow: Amplification of reference gene primers provided the estimated nucleated cell counts. The protocol was immunoSEQ multiplex PCR, while the TCRdb copy is restricted to in-frame clones and leaves out a portion. That table gives V, J and clone size, and the DNA gave D and trimming. The top ten hold around 9.6% of the sample, which has over 120,000 clones, roughly 88% seen once. Trimming took off 6 bases at V and 8 bases at J, with 14 bases between the two ends. The CDR3 is 13 amino acids. Looked up from germline, CDR1 is SNHLY and CDR2 is FYNNEI. The sequenced sample was peripheral blood. The V call is TRBV2, the J call TRBJ1-3, with D possibly being TRBD1 (5 bases). The TCR originated in a man in his sixties with active or convalescent COVID-19. Written as DNA, the CDR3 is TGTGCCAGCAGGGGACCCTGGGGGGACACCATATATTTT. Its translation is CASRGPWGDTIYF.